These 22 T cell receptor beta chains were sequenced from one sample in a study of cytomegalovirus exposure and HLA in healthy donors (dated 2017 in TCRdb). Library preparation employed the immunoSEQ multiplex PCR assay. A mixture of 60 forward primers for TCR Vbeta segments and 13 reverse primers for TCR Jbeta segments was used in the multiplex PCR. This immuneACCESS table, as held by TCRdb, lists in-frame sequences with V and J called but not all clones. Of the missing ones, under half trace to an unresolved V gene in checked studies; the others have no known cause. Recorded for this sample are roughly 160,000 clones; approximately 79% of them occurred a single time. The ten largest clones capture 2% to 2.5% of the sample. The sample taken for sequencing was PBMCs. These receptors came from a man aged 40-50 years in good health and CMV-seronegative.

The chain joins TRBV7-8 to TRBJ2-2, with D hard to call. The CDR3 runs to 16 residues. Trimming took off 2 bases at V and 1 base at J, with 11 bases between the two ends. CDR1 is SGHVS, CDR2 FQNEAQ, per germline. CDR3: CASSLRAIGNTGELFF. CDR3 DNA: TGTGCCAGCAGCTTACGCGCGATCGGGAACACCGGGGAGCTGTTTTTT.

This clone was observed a single time. At one end, the junction sequence differs from germline, possibly due to a read error. The sample contains more than one DNA sequence encoding this CDR3. V usage is TRBV6-5 and J usage is TRBJ2-3; 14 bases match TRBD2. This CDR3 is 16 amino acids long. From germline, CDR1 is MNHEY and CDR2 SVGAGI. CDR3 amino acids: CASSYGGLAGADTQYF. Here the CDR3 DNA reads TGCGCCAGCAGTTACGGGGGACTAGCGGGAGCAGATACGCAGTATTTT.

The chain is built from TRBV7-9 and TRBJ1-4, with 8 bases that match TRBD1. V lost 11 bases and J lost 5; bases outside the gene matches: 7. Germline loops: CDR1 SEHNR, CDR2 FQNEAQ (reference sequence). The length of the CDR3 is 13 residues. The CDR3 DNA follows: TGTGCCTGGGAGGACAGGGTAAATGAAAAACTGTTTTTT. Residues: CAWEDRVNEKLFF.

The chain carries TRBV7-2 and TRBJ2-5; D remains unclear. V gave up 5 bases and J gave up 5 bases, with 15 bases separating them. This CDR3 is built from 14 residues. In germline, CDR1 is SGHTA, CDR2 FQGNSA. The CDR3 DNA sequence: TGTGCCAGCAGCCGGGTCCGAGTGGAGGAGACCCAGTACTTC. Residues: CASSRVRVEETQYF.

The chain joins TRBV7-2 to TRBJ2-3; D gene uncertain. CDR3 length: 14 amino acids. Germline V CDR1 and CDR2: SGHTA, FQGNSA. Trimming left V 1 base short and J 6 bases short, with 11 bases between. The CDR3 loop is CASSLGSAVDTQYF. The CDR3 coding sequence is TGTGCCAGCAGCTTAGGGTCGGCGGTGGATACGCAGTATTTT.

The rearrangement uses TRBV7-2 and TRBJ2-7, with a tentative D call TRBD2 (6 bases). Germline CDR1 is SGHTA and CDR2 is FQGNSA. This CDR3 spans 13 amino acids. V lost 5 bases and J 7 bases, leaving 15 bases between the germline ends. CDR3 region: CASSRDWHGEQYF. In DNA form, the CDR3 reads TGTGCCAGCAGCCGGGACTGGCATGGGGAGCAGTACTTC.

V is TRBV13 and J is TRBJ2-3, with D maybe TRBD1 (5 bases). Trimming pared 1 base from V and 2 bases from J, leaving 13 bases between. CDR1 is PRHDT, CDR2 FYEKMQ, per germline (reference sequence). There are 16 residues in the CDR3. In DNA, the CDR3 is TGTGCCAGCAGCTTAGTCAAGGGGATACACACAGATACGCAGTATTTT. Translated: CASSLVKGIHTDTQYF. The full variable domain, rest sourced from reference TRBV13 and TRBJ2-3, is AAGVIQSPRHLIKEKRETATLKCYPIPRHDTVYWYQQGPGQDPQFLISFYEKMQSDKGSIPDRFSAQQFSDYHSELNMSSLELGDSALYFCASSLVKGIHTDTQYFGPGTRLTVL.

This chain connects TRBV2 to TRBJ1-5, with D perhaps matching TRBD1 (5 bases). Trimming removed 4 bases from V and 6 bases from J, with 13 bases in between. Germline V gene sequence: CDR1 SNHLY, CDR2 FYNNEI. The CDR3 extends over 14 amino acids. The CDR3 is CASSGQGGIQPQHF. CDR3 in DNA: TGTGCCAGCAGTGGCCAGGGTGGGATTCAGCCCCAGCATTTT.

This chain connects TRBV6-1 to TRBJ2-7, with 11 bases fitting TRBD1. CDR3 length: 20 amino acids. Losses at the gene ends were 1 base for V and 5 bases for J; bases not matched to a gene: 19. The germline V gene encodes CDR1 MNHNS and CDR2 SASEGT. The CDR3 DNA reads as TGTGCCAGCAGTGAAGAAATGAAGTGGGACAGGGGGAGTACGGTGGACGAGCAGTACTTC. Translation gives CASSEEMKWDRGSTVDEQYF.

On this clone itself: This CDR3 is also generated by other DNA sequences in the sample. The chain is built from TRBV7-2 and TRBJ2-4; D call uncertain. V shed 4 bases and J shed 0 bases, with 13 bases lying between them. CDR3 length equals 16 residues. Germline assignment: CDR1 SGHTA and CDR2 FQGNSA. CDR3 in amino acids: CASSSSIQVAKNIQYF. The CDR3 coding sequence is TGTGCCAGCAGCTCATCAATTCAGGTAGCCAAAAACATTCAGTACTTC.

The chain combines TRBV5-4 with TRBJ2-7; TRBD1 aligns across 9 bases. The CDR3 has 17 residues. Germline V lookup: CDR1 SGHNT, CDR2 YYREEE (reference sequence). V gave up 0 bases and J gave up 3 bases; unmatched junction bases: 10. The CDR3 nucleotides read TGTGCCAGCAGCTTGGGACAGGGGGGGAGGCAAGTCTACGAGCAGTACTTC. It encodes CASSLGQGGRQVYEQYF. Filled out from reference TRBV5-4 and TRBJ2-7, the complete variable domain reads ETGVTQSPTHLIKTRGQQVTLRCSSQSGHNTVSWYQQALGQGPQFIFQYYREEENGRGNFPPRFSGLQFPNYSSELNVNALELDDSALYLCASSLGQGGRQVYEQYFGPGTRLTVT.

The CDR3 reads CASSFAAGVSGEQYF. The CDR3 DNA reads TGTGCCAGCAGCTTTGCAGCGGGAGTGTCAGGTGAGCAGTACTTC. J is TRBJ2-7 and V is TRBV12-1; the D call in the table, TRBD2, was not verified against the DNA. TRBV12-1 is a documented pseudogene. This CDR3 region has 15 residues.

The genes are TRBV9 and TRBJ2-1; D gene uncertain. The germline V gene encodes CDR1 SGDLS and CDR2 YYNGEE. The CDR3 has 13 residues. V was trimmed by 7 bases and J by 4 bases, leaving 12 bases between them. Here the CDR3 reads CASAEASYNEQFF. The CDR3 DNA follows: TGTGCCAGCGCCGAGGCGAGTTACAATGAGCAGTTCTTC.

This sequence joins TRBV6-6 and TRBJ2-6, with a weak D call TRBD1 (5 bases). Deletions cut 6 bases from V and 3 bases from J, with 12 bases between. The germline V gene has CDR1 MNHNY and CDR2 SVGAGI (reference sequence). The CDR3 length is 15 residues. CDR3: CASSDQGFGANVLTF. The CDR3, as DNA: TGTGCCAGCAGCGACCAGGGCTTTGGGGCCAACGTCCTGACTTTC.

V gene TRBV11-2 combines with J gene TRBJ2-5, with D unclear. TRBJ2-7 explains the end of the DNA better; the J call may be wrong. CDR3 length equals 12 residues. Germline values: CDR1 SGHAT, CDR2 FQNNGV. Written as DNA, the CDR3 is TGTGCCAGCAGCTTAAACCCCTACGAGCAGTACTTC. This encodes CASSLNPYEQYF.

The V call is TRBV4-3, the J call TRBJ2-5; 9 nucleotides align to TRBD2. The last part of the DNA fits TRBJ2-7 better; the J call may be wrong. Germline assignment: CDR1 LGHNA and CDR2 YSLEER. This CDR3 is built from 16 residues. The CDR3 region is CASSQGNSGSSYEQYF. The CDR3 nucleotides are TGCGCCAGCAGCCAAGGGAATAGCGGGAGCTCCTACGAGCAGTACTTC.

The chain recombines TRBV14 with TRBJ2-7; possibly TRBD2 for D (6 bases). The CDR3 covers 14 residues. The V and J ends lost 2 bases and 6 bases respectively, with 14 bases between them. Germline assignment: CDR1 SGHDN and CDR2 FVKESK. CDR3 protein: CASSQIFGGVEQYF. CDR3 DNA sequence: TGTGCCAGCAGCCAAATTTTCGGAGGGGTCGAGCAGTACTTC.

The chain has TRBV10-1 and TRBJ2-2, with TRBD2 as a possible D gene (6 bases). In germline, CDR1 is WNHNN, CDR2 SYGVQD (reference sequence). V gave up 4 bases and J gave up 2 bases, with 11 bases separating them. This CDR3 region has 15 residues. The CDR3 bases are TGCGCCAGCAGTGGACTAGACCTCAACACCGGGGAGCTGTTTTTT. It is translated as CASSGLDLNTGELFF.

The chain is built from TRBV6-5 and TRBJ2-5, with 7 bases that match TRBD1. The CDR3 contains 15 residues. Germline-derived CDR1 and CDR2 are MNHEY and SVGAGI. V shed 5 bases and J 5 bases; nucleotides not matched to a gene: 11. The CDR3 DNA follows: TGTGCCAGCAGTCGAAGACGGACAGGCGGGGAGACCCAGTACTTC. This encodes CASSRRRTGGETQYF.

The chain couples TRBV7-6 to TRBJ2-1; TRBD2 agrees at 8 bases. The length of the CDR3 is 13 residues. Germline V gene sequence: CDR1 SGHVS, CDR2 FNYEAQ. The J segment lost 8 bases and the V segment lost 7 bases, leaving 7 bases of the junction unmatched. CDR3 sequence reads: CASKREWYDEQFF. CDR3 sequence (DNA): TGTGCCAGCAAGCGGGAGTGGTACGATGAGCAGTTCTTC.

The chain has TRBV27 and TRBJ2-7, with 8 nucleotides matching TRBD2. The CDR3 is 13 amino acids. Losses at the gene ends were 6 bases for V and 6 bases for J; bases not matched to a gene: 7. Germline CDR1 and CDR2: MNHEY and SMNVEV (reference sequence). In nucleotides, the CDR3 is TGTGCCAGCAGATTCCGGGGGGGGGTCGAGCAGTACTTC. Protein: CASRFRGGVEQYF.

The chain employs TRBV30 and TRBJ2-3, with TRBD2 matching 8 bases. CDR1 and CDR2 (germline): GTSNPN, SVGIG (reference sequence). The CDR3 is made up of 13 amino acids. The J segment lost 6 bases and the V segment lost 5 bases, leaving 7 bases of the junction unmatched. CDR3 amino acids: CAWLAGGGDTQYF. CDR3 bases: TGTGCCTGGCTTGCGGGAGGTGGCGATACGCAGTATTTT.